This T cell receptor beta chain emerged from a study of shared clonotypes between healthy human individuals. Findings and limits, study-wide: Roughly 5.3% of naive CD4 clonotypes were common to several donors. Estimated richness values were generally larger in naive subsets than in memory subsets.

CDR3 length: 14 amino acids. Losses at the gene ends were 5 bases for V and 4 bases for J; bases not matched to a gene: 6. The germline V gene encodes CDR1 MNHEY and CDR2 SMNVEV (reference sequence). The naive CD8 population came from CD45RO-negative cells selected for CCR7, without terminally differentiated effector memory CD45RA+ cells. The table came from immunoSEQ multiplex PCR; TCRdb's copy has only in-frame clones and leaves some out. The top ten hold 0.95% to 1.5% of the sample, which has about 2 million clones, about 95% seen once. Comments on this clone: What it binds is unknown. The sample contains more than one DNA sequence encoding this CDR3.

The origin of this receptor is a man younger than 30 in good health. The genes are TRBV27 and TRBJ2-7; 9 bases map to TRBD2. Sequencing input: naive CD8+ T cells sorted from blood. DNA of the CDR3: TGTGCCAGCAGTAGTAGCGGGAGAGCTTACGAGCAGTACTTC. Amino acid sequence: CASSSSGRAYEQYF.